This is a list of T cell receptor beta chains from one sample in a study of T cell responses to AZD1222 COVID-19 vaccine. Sequencing used immunoSEQ multiplex PCR; TCRdb keeps in-frame clones, though not all of them. Of about 150,000 clones listed, just over 90% are singletons. This material consisted of peripheral blood, taken on day 0 of AZD1222 vaccination. The receptor set was obtained from an adult in good health. Each CDR3 is given with its conserved first and last residue. A D gene is named only where the DNA matches it firmly. Expanded clones are given a class, and other clones once, few, many or no size at all.

D gene	J gene	clone size	CDR3 length	V gene	CDR3 DNA	CDR3 protein
TRBD2	TRBJ2-7	NA	13	TRBV7-8	TGTGCCAGCAGGCGGGGGGAGGGCTACGAGCAGTACTTC	CASRRGEGYEQYF
NA	TRBJ1-2	NA	14	TRBV7-3	TGTGCCAGCAGCTTAAGGCAGGGTACCTATGGCTACACCTTC	CASSLRQGTYGYTF
NA	TRBJ1-3	NA	13	TRBV29-1	TGCAGCGTTGGTCTCAACTCTGGAAACACCATATATTTT	CSVGLNSGNTIYF
TRBD1	TRBJ2-7	once	14	TRBV7-8	TGTGCCAGCAGCTTAGGGACAGGGGTCTACGAGCAGTACTTC	CASSLGTGVYEQYF
NA	TRBJ2-1	NA	16	TRBV15	TGTGCCACCAGCAACCCGAGCAGGGGAGTTTACAATGAGCAGTTCTTC	CATSNPSRGVYNEQFF
TRBD2	TRBJ2-5	NA	14	TRBV10-1	TGCGCCAGCAGTGAGTCGGGGGGGGAAGAGACCCAGTACTTC	CASSESGGEETQYF
NA	TRBJ1-3	NA	17	TRBV21-1	TGTGCCAGCAGCATCGGAGGGGCCAGGCATCTTGGAAACACCATATATTTT	CASSIGGARHLGNTIYF
NA	TRBJ2-7	NA	13	TRBV5-5	TGTGCCAGCAGCCGGGACTTTAACTACGAGCAGTACTTC	CASSRDFNYEQYF
NA	TRBJ2-7	NA	14	TRBV3-1/TRBV3-2	TGTGCCAGCAGCCAACAGACAGCCTCCTACGAGCAGTACTTC	CASSQQTASYEQYF
NA	TRBJ2-7	NA	14	TRBV7-8	TGTGCCAGCAGCTTAGCCTCAATTCACTACGAGCAGTACTTC	CASSLASIHYEQYF
TRBD1	TRBJ1-1	NA	14	TRBV27	TGTGCCAGCAGGAGCAGGGGGTTGAACACTGAAGCTTTCTTT	CASRSRGLNTEAFF
TRBD2	TRBJ2-1	NA	14	TRBV4-3	TGCGCCAGCAGCCCTAGCGGGGGGTCCCATGAGCAGTTCTTC	CASSPSGGSHEQFF